This TCR beta chain was documented in a study of blood T cells in healthy people across ages. It was with a sample-barcoded 5' primer and a J-beta primer mix that a second PCR of roughly 7 to 11 cycles was run. TCRdb processed the 5' RACE reads anew with MiXCR; each CDR3 protein has one entry. This sample has around 600,000 distinct CDR3 sequences, with less than 60% found just once. The CDR3 has 13 residues. Per germline, CDR1 DFQATT and CDR2 SNEGSKA (reference sequence). V lost 7 bases and J lost 2, with 14 bases in between. The sequence was obtained from an elderly man in good health. The V and J genes are TRBV20-1 and TRBJ1-1; D may be TRBD1 (6 bases). The sequenced material came from blood. CDR3 loop: CSGLGGFNTEAFF. The DNA of the CDR3 is TGCAGTGGCCTTGGGGGCTTCAACACTGAAGCTTTCTTT.